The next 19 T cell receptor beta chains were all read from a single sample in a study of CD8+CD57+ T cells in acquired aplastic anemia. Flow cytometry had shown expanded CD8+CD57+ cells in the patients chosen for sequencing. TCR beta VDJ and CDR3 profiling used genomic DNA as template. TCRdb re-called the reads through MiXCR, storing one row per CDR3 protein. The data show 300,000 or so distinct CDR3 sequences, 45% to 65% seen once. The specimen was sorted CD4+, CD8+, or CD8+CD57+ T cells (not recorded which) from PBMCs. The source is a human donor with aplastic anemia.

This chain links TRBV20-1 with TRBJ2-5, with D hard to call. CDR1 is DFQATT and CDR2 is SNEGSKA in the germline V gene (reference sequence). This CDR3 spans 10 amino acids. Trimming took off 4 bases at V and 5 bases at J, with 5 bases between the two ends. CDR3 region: CSATGETQYF. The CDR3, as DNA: TGCAGTGCTACCGGGGAGACCCAGTACTTC.

The chain's CDR3 is CASRPGERLFF. The DNA of the CDR3 is TGTGCCAGTCGACCAGGGGAGAGACTGTTTTTT. V and J are TRBV2 and TRBJ1-4; D may be TRBD1 (6 bases). There are 11 residues in the CDR3. In germline, CDR1 is SNHLY, CDR2 FYNNEI. Trimming pared 9 bases from V and 13 bases from J, leaving 15 bases between.

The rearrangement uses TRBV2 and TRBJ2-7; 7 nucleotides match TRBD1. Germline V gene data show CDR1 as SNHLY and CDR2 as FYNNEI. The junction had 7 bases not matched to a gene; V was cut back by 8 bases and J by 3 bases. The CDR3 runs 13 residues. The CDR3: CASEGTALYEQYF. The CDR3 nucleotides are TGTGCCAGCGAGGGGACAGCTCTCTACGAGCAGTACTTC. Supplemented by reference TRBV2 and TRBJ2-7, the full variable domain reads EPEVTQTPSHQVTQMGQEVILRCVPISNHLYFYWYRQILGQKVEFLVSFYNNEISEKSEIFDDQFSVERPDGSNFTLKIRSTKLEDSAMYFCASEGTALYEQYFGPGTRLTVT.

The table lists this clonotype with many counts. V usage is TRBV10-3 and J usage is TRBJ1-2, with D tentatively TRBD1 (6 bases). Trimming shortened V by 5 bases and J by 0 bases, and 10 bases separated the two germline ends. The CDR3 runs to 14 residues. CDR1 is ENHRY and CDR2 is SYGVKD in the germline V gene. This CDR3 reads CAISLGTSNYGYTF. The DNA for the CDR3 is TGTGCCATCAGTCTCGGGACATCTAACTATGGCTACACCTTC.

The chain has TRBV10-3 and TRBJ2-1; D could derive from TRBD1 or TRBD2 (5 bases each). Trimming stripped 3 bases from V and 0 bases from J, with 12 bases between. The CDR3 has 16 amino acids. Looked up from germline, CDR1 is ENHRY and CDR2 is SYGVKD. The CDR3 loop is CAISDRDGSSYNEQFF. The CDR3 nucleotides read TGTGCCATCAGTGATCGGGACGGAAGCTCCTACAATGAGCAGTTCTTC.

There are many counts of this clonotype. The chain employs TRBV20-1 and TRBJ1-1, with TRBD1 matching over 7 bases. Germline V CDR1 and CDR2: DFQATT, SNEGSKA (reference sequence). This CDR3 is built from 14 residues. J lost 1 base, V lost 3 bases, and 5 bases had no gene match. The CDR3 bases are TGCAGTGCTAGTTGGGACAGAAGGAACACTGAAGCTTTCTTT. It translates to CSASWDRRNTEAFF.

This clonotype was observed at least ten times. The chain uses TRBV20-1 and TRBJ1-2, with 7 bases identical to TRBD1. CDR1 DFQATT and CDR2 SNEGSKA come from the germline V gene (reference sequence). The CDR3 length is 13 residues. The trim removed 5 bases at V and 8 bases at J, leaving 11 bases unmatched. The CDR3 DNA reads TGCAGTGCTTCAATACAGGGGACGGGCGGCTACACCTTC. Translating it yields CSASIQGTGGYTF.

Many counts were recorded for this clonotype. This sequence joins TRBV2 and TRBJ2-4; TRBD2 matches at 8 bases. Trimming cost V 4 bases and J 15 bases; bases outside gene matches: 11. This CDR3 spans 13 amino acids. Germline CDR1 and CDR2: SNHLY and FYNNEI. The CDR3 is CASSAEIAGTLYF. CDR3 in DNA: TGTGCCAGCAGTGCAGAAATAGCGGGGACATTGTACTTC.

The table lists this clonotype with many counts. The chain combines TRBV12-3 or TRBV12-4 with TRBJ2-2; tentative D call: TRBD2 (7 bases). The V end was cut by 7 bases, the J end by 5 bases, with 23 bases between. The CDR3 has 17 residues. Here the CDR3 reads CASTPRDKGGRTGELFF. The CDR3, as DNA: TGTGCCAGCACCCCCAGAGACAAGGGGGGGCGGACCGGGGAGCTGTTTTTT.

For the CDR3, the DNA is TGCGCCAGCAGCCAAACGACCCTAACTTTTGAAGCTTTCTTT. It encodes CASSQTTLTFEAFF. The J gene is TRBJ1-1, the V gene TRBV4-3; no clear D gene. The CDR3 loop spans 14 amino acids. V lost 2 bases and J lost 7, with 14 bases in between. Germline V gene sequence: CDR1 LGHNA, CDR2 YSLEER.

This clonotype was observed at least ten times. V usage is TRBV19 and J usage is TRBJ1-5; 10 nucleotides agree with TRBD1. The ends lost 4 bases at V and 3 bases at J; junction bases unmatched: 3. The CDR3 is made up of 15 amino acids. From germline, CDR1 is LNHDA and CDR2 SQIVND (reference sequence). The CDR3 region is CASSRGTGVNQPQHF. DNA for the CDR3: TGTGCCAGTAGTAGAGGGACAGGGGTCAATCAGCCCCAGCATTTT. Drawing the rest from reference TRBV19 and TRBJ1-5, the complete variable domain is DGGITQSPKYLFRKEGQNVTLSCEQNLNHDAMYWYRQDPGQGLRLIYYSQIVNDFQKGDIAEGYSVSREKKESFPLTVTSAQKNPTAFYLCASSRGTGVNQPQHFGDGTRLSIL.

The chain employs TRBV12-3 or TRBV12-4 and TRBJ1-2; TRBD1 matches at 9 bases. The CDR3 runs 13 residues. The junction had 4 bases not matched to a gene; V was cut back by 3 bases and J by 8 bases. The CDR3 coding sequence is TGTGCCAGCAGTTTGGGACAGGGTATAGGCTACACCTTC. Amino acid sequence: CASSLGQGIGYTF.

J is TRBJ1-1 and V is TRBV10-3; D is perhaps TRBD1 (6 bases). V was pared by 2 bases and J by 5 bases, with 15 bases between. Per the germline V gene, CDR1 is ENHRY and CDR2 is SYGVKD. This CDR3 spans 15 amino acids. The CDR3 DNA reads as TGTGCCATCAGTGAGGAACTCCCTAGGGGGACTGAAGCTTTCTTT. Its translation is CAISEELPRGTEAFF.

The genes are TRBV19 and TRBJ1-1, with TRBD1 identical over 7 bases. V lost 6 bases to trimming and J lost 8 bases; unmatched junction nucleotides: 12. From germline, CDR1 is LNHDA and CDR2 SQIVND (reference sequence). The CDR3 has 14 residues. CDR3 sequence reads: CASSLPGTATEAFF. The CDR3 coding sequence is TGTGCCAGTAGCCTACCCGGGACAGCTACAGAAGCTTTCTTT.

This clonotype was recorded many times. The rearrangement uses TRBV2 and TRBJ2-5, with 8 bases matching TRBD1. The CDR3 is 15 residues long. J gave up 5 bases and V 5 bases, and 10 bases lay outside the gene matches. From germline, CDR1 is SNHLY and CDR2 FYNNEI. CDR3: CASSTDRGIFETQYF. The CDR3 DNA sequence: TGTGCCAGCAGTACTGACAGGGGAATATTCGAGACCCAGTACTTC.

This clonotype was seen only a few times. CDR3 bases: TGTGCCAGCGGGTCCTCCTACGAGCAGTACTTC. Protein: CASGSSYEQYF. This chain links TRBV7-9 with TRBJ2-7; no firm D call. V was trimmed by 8 bases and J by 0 bases, leaving 5 bases between them. The V gene's germline CDR1 is SEHNR and CDR2 FQNEAQ (reference sequence). The CDR3 length is 11 residues.

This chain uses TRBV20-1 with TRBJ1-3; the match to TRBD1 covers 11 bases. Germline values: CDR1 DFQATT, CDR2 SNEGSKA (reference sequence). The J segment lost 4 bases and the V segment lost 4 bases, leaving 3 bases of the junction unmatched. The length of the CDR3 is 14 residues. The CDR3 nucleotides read TGCAGTGCTACCCGGACAGGGGGCGGAAACACCATATATTTT. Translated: CSATRTGGGNTIYF.

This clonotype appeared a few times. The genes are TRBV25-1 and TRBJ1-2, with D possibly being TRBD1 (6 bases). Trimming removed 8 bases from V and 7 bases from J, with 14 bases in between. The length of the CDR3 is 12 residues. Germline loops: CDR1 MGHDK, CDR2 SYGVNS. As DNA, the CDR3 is TGTGCCAGCTCTACGTCAGGGGCTGGCTACACCTTC. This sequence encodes CASSTSGAGYTF.

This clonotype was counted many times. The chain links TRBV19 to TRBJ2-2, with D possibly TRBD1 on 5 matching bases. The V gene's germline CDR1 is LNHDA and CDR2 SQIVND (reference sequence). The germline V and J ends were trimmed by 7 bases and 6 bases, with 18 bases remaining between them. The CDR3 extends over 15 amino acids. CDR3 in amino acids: CASTLGAYVAGELFF. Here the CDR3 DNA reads TGTGCCAGTACCCTAGGGGCCTACGTAGCCGGGGAGCTGTTTTTT.